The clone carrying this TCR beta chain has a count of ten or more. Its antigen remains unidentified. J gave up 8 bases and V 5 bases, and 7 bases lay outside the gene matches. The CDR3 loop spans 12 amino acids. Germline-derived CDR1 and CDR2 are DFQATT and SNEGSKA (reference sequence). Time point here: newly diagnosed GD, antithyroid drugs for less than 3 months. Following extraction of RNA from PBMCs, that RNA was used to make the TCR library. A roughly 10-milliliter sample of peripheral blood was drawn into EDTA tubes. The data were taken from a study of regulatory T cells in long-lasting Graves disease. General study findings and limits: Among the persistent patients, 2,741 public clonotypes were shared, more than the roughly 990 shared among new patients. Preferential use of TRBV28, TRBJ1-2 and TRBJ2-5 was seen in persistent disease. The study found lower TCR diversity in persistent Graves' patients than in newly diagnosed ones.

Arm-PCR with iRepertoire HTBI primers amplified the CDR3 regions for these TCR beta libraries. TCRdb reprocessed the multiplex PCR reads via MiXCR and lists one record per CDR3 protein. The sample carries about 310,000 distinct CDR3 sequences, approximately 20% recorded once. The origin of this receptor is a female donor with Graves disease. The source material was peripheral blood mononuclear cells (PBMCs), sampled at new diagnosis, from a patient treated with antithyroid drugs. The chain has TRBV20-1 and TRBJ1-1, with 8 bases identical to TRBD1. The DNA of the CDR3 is TGCAGTGCTCGACAGGGGATTATAGAAGCTTTCTTT. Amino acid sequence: CSARQGIIEAFF.